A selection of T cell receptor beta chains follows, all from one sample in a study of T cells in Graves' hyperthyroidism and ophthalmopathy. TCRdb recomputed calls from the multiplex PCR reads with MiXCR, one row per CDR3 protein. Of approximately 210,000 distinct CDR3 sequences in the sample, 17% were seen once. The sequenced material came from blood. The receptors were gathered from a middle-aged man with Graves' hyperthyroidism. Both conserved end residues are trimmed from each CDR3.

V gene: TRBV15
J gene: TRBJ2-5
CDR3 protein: ATSRDRQETQY

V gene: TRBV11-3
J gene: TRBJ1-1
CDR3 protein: ASSFRGTANTEAF

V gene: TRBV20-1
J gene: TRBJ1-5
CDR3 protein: SARSRTGGGFQPQH

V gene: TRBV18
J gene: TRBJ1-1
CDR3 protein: ASSSYRGQNTEAF

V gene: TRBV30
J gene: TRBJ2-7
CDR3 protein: AWSEGFEQY

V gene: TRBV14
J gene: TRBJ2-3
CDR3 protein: ASSQFRGDNTDTQY

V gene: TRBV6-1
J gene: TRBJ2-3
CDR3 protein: ASDNLRLAGPLLSTDTQY

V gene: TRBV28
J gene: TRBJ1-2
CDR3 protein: ASSLRQCGYT

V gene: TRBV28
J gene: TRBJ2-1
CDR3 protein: ASSAGGGGYNEQF

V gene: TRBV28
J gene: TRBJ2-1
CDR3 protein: ASSPDRDSYNEQF

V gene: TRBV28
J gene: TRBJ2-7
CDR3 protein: AGSFEAGVGEQY

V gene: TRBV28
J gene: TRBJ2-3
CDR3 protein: ASSSPQVKGTQY

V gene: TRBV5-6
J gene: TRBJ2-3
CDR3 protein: ASSLLSGADTQY

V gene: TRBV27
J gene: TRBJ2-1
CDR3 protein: ASSLIAGGHEQF

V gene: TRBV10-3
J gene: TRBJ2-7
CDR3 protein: AIRTGTGRGEQY

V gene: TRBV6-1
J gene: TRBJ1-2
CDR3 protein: ASRRANYDYT

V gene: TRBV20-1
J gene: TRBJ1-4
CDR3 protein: SAMTGGDEKLF

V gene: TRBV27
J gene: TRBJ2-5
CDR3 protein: ASRLSGRGQETQY

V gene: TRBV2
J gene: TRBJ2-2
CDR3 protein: ASSDPLGGGELF

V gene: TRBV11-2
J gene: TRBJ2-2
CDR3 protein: ASSLAATSAENTEELF

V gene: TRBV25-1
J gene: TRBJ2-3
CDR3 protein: ASSTWRETKY

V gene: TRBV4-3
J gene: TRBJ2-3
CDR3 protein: ASSQDRGADTQY

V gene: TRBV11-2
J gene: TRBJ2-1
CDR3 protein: ASSFSPPYNEQF

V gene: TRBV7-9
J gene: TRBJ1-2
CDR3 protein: ASGTPKLYGYT

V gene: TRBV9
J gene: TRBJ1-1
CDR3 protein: ASSVNNRGTEAF

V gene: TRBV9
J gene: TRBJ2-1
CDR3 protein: ASSVVGTTYNEQF

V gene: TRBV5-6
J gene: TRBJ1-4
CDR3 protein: ASTLRGSNEKLF

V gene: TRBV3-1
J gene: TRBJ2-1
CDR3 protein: ASSQGSGYSNEQF

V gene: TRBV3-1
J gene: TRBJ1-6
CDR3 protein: ASSQDSTGDSPLH

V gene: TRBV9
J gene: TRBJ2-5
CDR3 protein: ASSAQGFETQY

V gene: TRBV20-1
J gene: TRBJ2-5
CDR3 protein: SARTGGDQETQY

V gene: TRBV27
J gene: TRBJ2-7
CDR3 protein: ASSSPESSYEQY

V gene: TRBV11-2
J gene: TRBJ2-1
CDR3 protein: ASSLGTGSLASYNEQF

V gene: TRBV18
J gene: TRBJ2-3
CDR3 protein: ASSPQDGQRTDTQY

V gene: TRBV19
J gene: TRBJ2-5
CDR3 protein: ASSVRDRQETQY

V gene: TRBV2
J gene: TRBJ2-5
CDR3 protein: ASSQELWSGETQY

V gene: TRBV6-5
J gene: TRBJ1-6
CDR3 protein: ASSYTNGLKSPLH

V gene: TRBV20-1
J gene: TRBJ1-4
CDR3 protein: SASPVQFSTNEKLF

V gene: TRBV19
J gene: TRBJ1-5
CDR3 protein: ASSRTRQGWGNQPQH

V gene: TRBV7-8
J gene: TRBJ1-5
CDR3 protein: ASSSRDRGYSNQPQH

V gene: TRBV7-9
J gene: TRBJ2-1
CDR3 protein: ASSLALAGVYNEQF

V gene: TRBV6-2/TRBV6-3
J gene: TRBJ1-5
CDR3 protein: ASSEQGPRNQPQH

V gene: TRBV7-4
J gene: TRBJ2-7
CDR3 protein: ASSLRSLTGRAYEQY

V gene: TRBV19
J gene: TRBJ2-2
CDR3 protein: ASSMGPYTGELF

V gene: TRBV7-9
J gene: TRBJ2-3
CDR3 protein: ASSLAYGEDTQY

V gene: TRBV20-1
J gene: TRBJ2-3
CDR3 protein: SAIVRGTDTQY

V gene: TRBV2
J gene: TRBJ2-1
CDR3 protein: ASSEVRSSNRF

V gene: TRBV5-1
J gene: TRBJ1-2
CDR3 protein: ASSADRASNYGYT

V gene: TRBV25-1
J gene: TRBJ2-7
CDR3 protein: ASAPAPRVTGAYEQY

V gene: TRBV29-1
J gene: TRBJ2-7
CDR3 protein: SVEGVNRYEQY

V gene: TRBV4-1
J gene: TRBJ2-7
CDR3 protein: ASSPEGTGTSYEQY

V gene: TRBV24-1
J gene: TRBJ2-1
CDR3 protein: ATGSWRAGGFNEQF

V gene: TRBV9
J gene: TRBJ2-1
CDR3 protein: ASSVEQGSYNEQF

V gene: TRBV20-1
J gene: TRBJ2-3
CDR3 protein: SASGWNTDTQY

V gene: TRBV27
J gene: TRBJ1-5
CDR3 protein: ASSPTWTALLPQH

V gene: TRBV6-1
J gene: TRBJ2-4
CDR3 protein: ASSLASGRAENIQY

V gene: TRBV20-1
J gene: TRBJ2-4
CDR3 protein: SASGTSGYQFQY